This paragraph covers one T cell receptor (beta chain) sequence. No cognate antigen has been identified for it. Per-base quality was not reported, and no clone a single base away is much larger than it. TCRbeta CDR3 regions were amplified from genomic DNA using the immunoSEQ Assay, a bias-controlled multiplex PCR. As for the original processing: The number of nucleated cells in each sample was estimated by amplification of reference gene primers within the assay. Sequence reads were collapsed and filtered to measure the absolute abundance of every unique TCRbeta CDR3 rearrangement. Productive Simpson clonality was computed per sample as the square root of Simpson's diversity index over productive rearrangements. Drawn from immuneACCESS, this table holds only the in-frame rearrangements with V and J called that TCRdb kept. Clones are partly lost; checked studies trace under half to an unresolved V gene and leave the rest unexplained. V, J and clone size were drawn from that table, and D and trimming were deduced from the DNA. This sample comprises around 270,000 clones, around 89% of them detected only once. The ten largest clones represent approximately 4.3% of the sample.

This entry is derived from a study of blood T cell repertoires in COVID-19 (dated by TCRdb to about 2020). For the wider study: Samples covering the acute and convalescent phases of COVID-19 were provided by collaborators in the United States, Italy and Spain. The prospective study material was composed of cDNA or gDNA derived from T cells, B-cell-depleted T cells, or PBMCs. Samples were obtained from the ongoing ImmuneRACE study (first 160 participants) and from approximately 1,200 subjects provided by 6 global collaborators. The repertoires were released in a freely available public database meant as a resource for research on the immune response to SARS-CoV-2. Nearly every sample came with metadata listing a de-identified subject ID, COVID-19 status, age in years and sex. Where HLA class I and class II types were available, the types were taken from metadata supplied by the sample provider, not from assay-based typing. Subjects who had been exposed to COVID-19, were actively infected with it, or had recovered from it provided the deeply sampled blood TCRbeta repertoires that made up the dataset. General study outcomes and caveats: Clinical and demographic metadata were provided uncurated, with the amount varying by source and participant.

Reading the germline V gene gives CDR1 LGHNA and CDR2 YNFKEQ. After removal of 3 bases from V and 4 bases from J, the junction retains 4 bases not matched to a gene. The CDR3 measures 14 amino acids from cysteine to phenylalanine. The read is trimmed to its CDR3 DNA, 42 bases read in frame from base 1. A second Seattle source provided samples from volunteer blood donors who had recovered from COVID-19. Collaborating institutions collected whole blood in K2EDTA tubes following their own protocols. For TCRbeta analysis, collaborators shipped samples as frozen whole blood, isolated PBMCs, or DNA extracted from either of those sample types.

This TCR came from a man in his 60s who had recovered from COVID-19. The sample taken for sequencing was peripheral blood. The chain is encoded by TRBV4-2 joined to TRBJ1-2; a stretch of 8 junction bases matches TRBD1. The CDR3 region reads CASSQTTGGYGYTF. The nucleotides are TGTGCCAGCAGCCAGACTACAGGGGGCTATGGCTACACCTTC.